Listed below are T cell receptor beta chains from one sample, sequenced in a study of T-cell reconstitution after alpha-beta-depleted transplantation in children. One entry per CDR3 protein results from TCRdb running MiXCR on the PCR reads. The sample contains 400,000 to 500,000 distinct CDR3 sequences, 11% of which appear only once. Sequenced here: PBMCs from the stem cell graft donor, sampled from the stem cell graft. The receptor set was obtained from a human donor who donated a stem cell graft to a child with acute myeloid leukemia. Both conserved end residues are part of each CDR3. Clone size is not always given. Where it is, it says once, few, many or a class for expanded clones.

clone_size: -
v_call: TRBV2
cdr3_aa: CASSPTMYQPQHF

clone_size: -
v_call: TRBV6-5
cdr3_aa: CASSSYPSGPQHF

clone_size: -
v_call: TRBV5-6
cdr3_aa: CASSWGQGKSGANVLTF

clone_size: few
v_call: TRBV12-3/TRBV12-4
cdr3_aa: CASSSLGAGVGGYTF

clone_size: many
v_call: TRBV12-3/TRBV12-4
cdr3_aa: CASSLSRSYTEAFF

clone_size: once
v_call: TRBV7-9
cdr3_aa: CASSLDSRFVNEQFF

clone_size: few
v_call: TRBV12-3/TRBV12-4
cdr3_aa: CASSFQRTQYF

clone_size: -
v_call: TRBV7-2
cdr3_aa: CASSTGTLRYNEQFF

clone_size: -
v_call: TRBV10-3
cdr3_aa: CAISESKQEEFF

clone_size: -
v_call: TRBV7-2
cdr3_aa: CASSLTGTGSHEQYF

clone_size: many
v_call: TRBV7-9
cdr3_aa: CASSSSLLNSGNTIYF

clone_size: few
v_call: TRBV12-3/TRBV12-4
cdr3_aa: CASSADRVDGYTF

clone_size: -
v_call: TRBV10-3
cdr3_aa: CSIRATDTGGEGYTF

clone_size: few
v_call: TRBV6-1
cdr3_aa: CASKRSARTLVSDGYTF

clone_size: few
v_call: TRBV20-1
cdr3_aa: CSAKGPRDEKLFF

clone_size: -
v_call: TRBV15
cdr3_aa: CATSFARSSYNEQFF

clone_size: many
v_call: TRBV6-5
cdr3_aa: CATGGTNQPQHF

clone_size: -
v_call: TRBV3-1
cdr3_aa: CASSVRDLVNEQFF

clone_size: -
v_call: TRBV5-5
cdr3_aa: CASSWNTDTQYF

clone_size: -
v_call: TRBV29-1
cdr3_aa: CSVRGGVDNEQFF

clone_size: -
v_call: TRBV15
cdr3_aa: CATSRLAGVPETQYF

clone_size: many
v_call: TRBV5-1
cdr3_aa: CASSLGRDYGYTF

clone_size: -
v_call: TRBV5-1
cdr3_aa: CASSPGFMGQGNTGELFF

clone_size: -
v_call: TRBV5-1
cdr3_aa: CASSLSPAGEDEQFF

clone_size: -
v_call: TRBV12-3/TRBV12-4
cdr3_aa: CASSSTIRYGYTF

clone_size: -
v_call: TRBV12-3/TRBV12-4
cdr3_aa: CATHSGAGNTEAFF

clone_size: many
v_call: TRBV12-3/TRBV12-4
cdr3_aa: CASSLGVEQYF

clone_size: -
v_call: TRBV24-1
cdr3_aa: CATSDQTGGDEQFF

clone_size: -
v_call: TRBV29-1
cdr3_aa: CSVENRPTFGYTF

clone_size: -
v_call: TRBV29-1
cdr3_aa: CSVALADTIYF

clone_size: many
v_call: TRBV29-1
cdr3_aa: CSVLTVDQPQHF

clone_size: few
v_call: TRBV18
cdr3_aa: CASSPPSVGEQFF

clone_size: few
v_call: TRBV5-1
cdr3_aa: CASSKEEMNTEAFF

clone_size: few
v_call: TRBV5-1
cdr3_aa: CASSGLSTFYGYTF

clone_size: few
v_call: TRBV20-1
cdr3_aa: CSGSAGGPMNEQFF

clone_size: many
v_call: TRBV5-6
cdr3_aa: CASSLDPRAGGGTQYF

clone_size: -
v_call: TRBV10-3
cdr3_aa: CAISEVSYEQYF

clone_size: many
v_call: TRBV29-1
cdr3_aa: CSGSGGETQYF

clone_size: -
v_call: TRBV20-1
cdr3_aa: CSAHSTGGNYGYTF

clone_size: -
v_call: TRBV20-1
cdr3_aa: CRARLPPGTSGASTDTQYF

clone_size: few
v_call: TRBV20-1
cdr3_aa: CSARDRGLSNEKLFF

clone_size: -
v_call: TRBV4-1
cdr3_aa: CASSQGRGIVNEQFF

clone_size: -
v_call: TRBV5-5
cdr3_aa: CASSQLGLAGDTGELFF